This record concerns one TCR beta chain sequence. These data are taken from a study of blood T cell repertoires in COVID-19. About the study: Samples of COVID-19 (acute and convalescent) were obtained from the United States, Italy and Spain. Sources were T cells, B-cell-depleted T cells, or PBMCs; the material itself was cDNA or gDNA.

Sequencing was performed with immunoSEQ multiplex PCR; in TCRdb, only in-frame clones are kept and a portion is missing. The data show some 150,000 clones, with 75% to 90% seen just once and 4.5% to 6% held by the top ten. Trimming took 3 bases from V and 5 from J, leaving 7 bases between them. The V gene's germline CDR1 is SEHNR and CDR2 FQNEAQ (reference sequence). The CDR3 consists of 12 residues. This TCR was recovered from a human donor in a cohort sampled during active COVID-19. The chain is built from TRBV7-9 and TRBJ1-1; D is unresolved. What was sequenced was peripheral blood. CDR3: CASSFGVTEAFF. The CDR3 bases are TGTGCCAGCAGCTTCGGGGTGACTGAAGCTTTCTTT.